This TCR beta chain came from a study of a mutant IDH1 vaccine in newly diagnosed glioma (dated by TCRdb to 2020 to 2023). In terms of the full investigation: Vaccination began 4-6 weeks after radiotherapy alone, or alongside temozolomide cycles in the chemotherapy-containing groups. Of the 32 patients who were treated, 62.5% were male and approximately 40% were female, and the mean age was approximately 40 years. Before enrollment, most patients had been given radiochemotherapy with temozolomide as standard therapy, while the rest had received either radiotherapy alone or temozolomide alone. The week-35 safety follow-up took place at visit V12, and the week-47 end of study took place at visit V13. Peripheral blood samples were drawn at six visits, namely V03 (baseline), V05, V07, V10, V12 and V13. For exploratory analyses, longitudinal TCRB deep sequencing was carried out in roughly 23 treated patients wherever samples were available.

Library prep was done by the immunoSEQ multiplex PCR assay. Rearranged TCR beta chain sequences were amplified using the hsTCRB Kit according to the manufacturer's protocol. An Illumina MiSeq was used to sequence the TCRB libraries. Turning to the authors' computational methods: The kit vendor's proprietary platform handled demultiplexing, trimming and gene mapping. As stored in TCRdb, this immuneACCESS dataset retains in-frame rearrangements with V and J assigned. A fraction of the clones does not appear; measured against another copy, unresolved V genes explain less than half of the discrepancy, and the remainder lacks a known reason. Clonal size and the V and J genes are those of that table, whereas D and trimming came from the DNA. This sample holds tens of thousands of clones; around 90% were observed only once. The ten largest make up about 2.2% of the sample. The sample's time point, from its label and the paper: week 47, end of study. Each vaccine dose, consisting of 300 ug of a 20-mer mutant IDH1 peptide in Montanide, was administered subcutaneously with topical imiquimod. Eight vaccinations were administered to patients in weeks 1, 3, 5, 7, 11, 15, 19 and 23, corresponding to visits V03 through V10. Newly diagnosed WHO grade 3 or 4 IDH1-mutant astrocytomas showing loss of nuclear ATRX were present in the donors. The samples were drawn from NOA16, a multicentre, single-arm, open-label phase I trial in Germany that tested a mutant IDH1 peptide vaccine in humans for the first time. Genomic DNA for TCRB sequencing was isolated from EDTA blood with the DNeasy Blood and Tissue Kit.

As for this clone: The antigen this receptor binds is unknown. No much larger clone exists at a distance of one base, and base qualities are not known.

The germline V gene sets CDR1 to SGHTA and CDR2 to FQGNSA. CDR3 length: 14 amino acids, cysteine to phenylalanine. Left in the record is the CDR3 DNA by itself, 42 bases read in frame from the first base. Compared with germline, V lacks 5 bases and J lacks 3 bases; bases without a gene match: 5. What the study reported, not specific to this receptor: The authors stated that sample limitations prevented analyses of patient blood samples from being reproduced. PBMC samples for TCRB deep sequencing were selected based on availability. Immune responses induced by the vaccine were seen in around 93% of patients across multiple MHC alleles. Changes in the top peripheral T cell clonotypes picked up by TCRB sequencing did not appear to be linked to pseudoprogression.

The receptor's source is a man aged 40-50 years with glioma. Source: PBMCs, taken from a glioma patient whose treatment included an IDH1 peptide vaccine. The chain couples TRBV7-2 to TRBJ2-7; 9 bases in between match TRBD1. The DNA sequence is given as TGTGCCAGCAGCCCAACAGGGGGCCTCTACGAGCAGTACTTC. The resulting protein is CASSPTGGLYEQYF.